The clone carrying this TCR beta chain showed up many times. Its antigen is not known. One entry per CDR3 protein, called by TCRdb with MiXCR from the 5' RACE reads. In the table there are 250,000 to 300,000 distinct CDR3 sequences, 15% to 20% of which are singletons. The CDR3 contains 14 residues. Trimming stripped 3 bases from V and 0 bases from J, with 7 bases between. Germline V gives CDR1 SGHTA, CDR2 FQGNSA. These data are taken from a study of T-cell memory formation after mild COVID-19. About the study: Clusters were largely donor specific.

Study-wide points: Second-wave clones reaching peak frequency on day 37 lacked confirmed SARS-CoV-2 specificity. Whereas later expanders leaned CD4+, clones contracting day 15 to 85 showed a balanced CD4/CD8 makeup.

The material sequenced was PBMCs or a T cell subset sorted from them (not recorded which). The chain has TRBV7-2 and TRBJ2-3; D unresolved. This sequence originates from a man younger than 35 who had mild COVID-19 (a few samples of this study predate the infection). Cell type and time point are not known. The CDR3 nucleotides are TGTGCCAGCAGCTTGGGGATCAGCACAGATACGCAGTATTTT. Its translation is CASSLGISTDTQYF.